The 17 T cell receptor beta chains given below trace back to one sample, sequenced in a study of post-analysis software for immune sequencing data (dated by TCRdb to the mid-2010s). These receptors lack a known antigen. Library method: PCR. TCRdb lists the instrument as Illumina HiSeq 2500. To reduce PCR and sequencing biases, unique molecular identifiers were incorporated into the TCR beta cDNA libraries. TCRdb reworked the public reads: Q25 trimming with fastp, MiXCR clone assembly, productive beta chains retained. Rows merge per CDR3 protein into single entries with the most common DNA and genes. The sample contains roughly 200,000 distinct CDR3 sequences, 29% of them found a single time. The ten largest clones capture around 3.7% of the sample. The paper's findings and limits, for the study overall: Four to six TRBV segments, including TRBV5-6, TRBV5-1 and TRBV20-1, were significantly more frequent in patients than controls.

Material: blood. These receptors all come from a girl under 18 with multiple sclerosis.

This clonotype appeared a few times. The chain couples TRBV3-1 to TRBJ2-1; 7 bases match TRBD2. CDR1 and CDR2 from the germline V gene are LGHDT and YNNKEL (reference sequence). Trimming removed 0 bases from V and 2 bases from J; junction bases left unmatched: 4. There are 16 residues in the CDR3. The CDR3 sequence: CASSQDLGGTYNEQFF. The CDR3 bases are TGTGCCAGCAGCCAAGATTTGGGGGGGACCTACAATGAGCAGTTCTTC.

This clonotype has more than one count but fewer than ten. The chain uses TRBV7-9 and TRBJ2-3; D is perhaps TRBD2 (6 bases). The CDR3 sequence is 17 residues long. The germline gives CDR1 SEHNR, CDR2 FQNEAQ (reference sequence). The V and J ends lost 5 bases and 4 bases respectively, with 22 bases between them. CDR3 in amino acids: CASSHPRRGDWADTQYF. CDR3 sequence (DNA): TGTGCCAGCAGCCATCCTCGGAGGGGCGATTGGGCAGATACGCAGTATTTT.

Details on this clonotype: This could be a read error, since a much larger clone is one nucleotide away. The rearrangement links TRBV20-1 to TRBJ2-7, with 8 bases fitting TRBD1. V dropped 5 bases and J dropped 7; count of bases not matched to a gene: 22. The CDR3 extends over 17 amino acids. CDR1 DFQATT and CDR2 SNEGSKA come from the germline V gene (reference sequence). The CDR3 reads CSAGAFLGRQGAREQYF. CDR3 DNA sequence: TGCAGTGCTGGAGCCTTCCTCGGACGCCAGGGGGCGAGGGAGCAGTACTTC.

The J gene is TRBJ2-3, the V gene TRBV6-5; D unclear. V shed 0 bases and J shed 11 bases, with 12 bases lying between them. Germline lookup yields CDR1 MNHEY and CDR2 SVGAGI. The CDR3 extends over 13 amino acids. CDR3 bases: TGTGCCAGCAGTTACTCGAAGGGTCCCGGGCAGTATTTT. It encodes CASSYSKGPGQYF.

In the case of this clonotype: Given a much more abundant clone one base away, this may be a read error. The CDR3 sequence is CASGLVREETQYF. The CDR3 DNA sequence: TGTGCCAGCGGCTTGGTCCGGGAAGAGACCCAGTACTTC. The V call is TRBV7-8, the J call TRBJ2-5; no reliable D call. Per germline, CDR1 SGHVS and CDR2 FQNEAQ. This CDR3 is built from 13 residues.

This clonotype has a count of ten or more. The gene calls are TRBV7-9 and TRBJ2-7; D gene unclear. CDR3 length equals 13 residues. Looked up from germline, CDR1 is SEHNR and CDR2 is FQNEAQ (reference sequence). V lost 1 base and J lost 3, with 7 bases in between. The CDR3 coding sequence is TGTGCCAGCAGCTTAGGTATCCTCTACGAGCAGTACTTC. Its protein is CASSLGILYEQYF.

In this sample, this clonotype turned up many times. The rearrangement uses TRBV4-1 and TRBJ1-1; 8 nucleotides align to TRBD1. The CDR3 spans 15 residues. Losses at the gene ends were 2 bases for V and 5 bases for J; bases not matched to a gene: 7. Germline lookup yields CDR1 MGHRA and CDR2 YSYEKL. CDR3 coding DNA: TGCGCCAGCAGCCAAAATGGACAGGGTTTAACTGAAGCTTTCTTT. Protein product: CASSQNGQGLTEAFF.

This clonotype was seen more than once but under ten times. J is TRBJ2-3 and V is TRBV5-1, with unresolved D. CDR3 size: 12 residues. V was trimmed by 2 bases and J by 5 bases, leaving 6 bases between them. The V gene's germline CDR1 is SGHRS and CDR2 YFSETQ. The CDR3 is CASSFPGDTQYF. CDR3 in DNA: TGCGCCAGCAGCTTTCCTGGAGATACGCAGTATTTT.

This clonotype occurred many times. This sequence joins TRBV20-1 and TRBJ2-1; D uncertain. This CDR3 region has 14 residues. Trimming took off 6 bases at V and 6 bases at J, with 18 bases between the two ends. Germline CDR1 DFQATT, CDR2 SNEGSKA (reference sequence). CDR3 nucleotide sequence: TGCAGTGCGGTTAACCGTGGCAGGATCAATGAGCAGTTCTTC. Residues: CSAVNRGRINEQFF.

This clonotype was detected only a few times. The chain uses TRBV27 and TRBJ2-3; TRBD2 might be the D (6 bases). The CDR3 spans 15 residues. V lost 2 bases to trimming and J lost 2 bases, with 11 bases between them. Germline CDR1 MNHEY, CDR2 SMNVEV (reference sequence). CDR3 coding DNA: TGTGCCAGCAGTTTACGACTAGGCAACACAGATACGCAGTATTTT. It is translated as CASSLRLGNTDTQYF.

The chain is built from TRBV7-9 and TRBJ2-7; perhaps D is TRBD1 or TRBD2 (6 bases each). V lost 5 bases and J lost 2, with 16 bases in between. Germline V lookup: CDR1 SEHNR, CDR2 FQNEAQ (reference sequence). CDR3 size: 15 residues. The CDR3: CASSPSPGAPYEQYF. The CDR3 DNA reads as TGTGCCAGCAGCCCCAGTCCGGGGGCCCCCTACGAGCAGTACTTC.

V and J are TRBV5-1 and TRBJ1-1, with unresolved D. There are 14 residues in the CDR3. Trimming took off 0 bases at V and 0 bases at J, with 6 bases between the two ends. Germline values: CDR1 SGHRS, CDR2 YFSETQ. The CDR3 sequence: CASSLGHLNTEAFF. The CDR3, as DNA: TGCGCCAGCAGCTTGGGGCACCTGAACACTGAAGCTTTCTTT.

This clonotype was seen a handful of times. The V gene is TRBV3-1, the J gene TRBJ1-1; no clear D. Germline V gene sequence: CDR1 LGHDT, CDR2 YNNKEL (reference sequence). This CDR3 comprises 13 residues. With 4 bases removed from V and 3 bases from J, the gap between germline ends came to 9 bases. The CDR3 region is CASSRVQDTEAFF. The CDR3 bases are TGTGCCAGCAGCCGGGTTCAAGACACTGAAGCTTTCTTT.

This clonotype has more than one count but fewer than ten. This rearrangement joins TRBV6-5 to TRBJ1-4; a weak D match, TRBD1 (5 bases). The CDR3 has 14 residues. The V and J ends lost 2 bases and 8 bases respectively, with 12 bases between them. The germline V gene has CDR1 MNHEY and CDR2 SVGAGI. The CDR3 here is CASSYGGYGEKLFF. CDR3 nucleotide sequence: TGTGCCAGCAGTTACGGGGGGTATGGGGAAAAACTGTTTTTT.

As concerns this clonotype: A much larger clone is a single base away; this may be a read error. The V and J genes are TRBV12-3 or TRBV12-4 and TRBJ2-5, with D perhaps TRBD2 (6 bases). The V gene lost 6 bases and the J gene lost 2 bases, with 13 bases spanning the gap. The length of the CDR3 is 14 residues. The chain's CDR3 is CASRVRDFQETQYF. The CDR3 nucleotides are TGTGCCAGCAGGGTCCGGGACTTTCAAGAGACCCAGTACTTC.

This clonotype was seen just once. A read error may explain this, as a much larger clone is one base away. This chain links TRBV29-1 with TRBJ2-3; tentative D call: TRBD2 (5 bases). The length of the CDR3 is 14 residues. Germline loops: CDR1 SQVTM, CDR2 ANQGSEA. V lost 7 bases, J lost 2 bases, and 16 bases lay in between. This CDR3 reads CSAGPRAVTDTQYF. The CDR3 DNA sequence: TGCAGCGCAGGACCGCGGGCTGTCACAGATACGCAGTATTTT.

A note on this clonotype: This could be a read error, since a much larger clone is one nucleotide away. This chain uses TRBV7-9 with TRBJ2-5, with D tentatively TRBD2 (6 bases). The end of the DNA aligns better with TRBJ2-7, so the J call may be wrong. Germline CDR1 and CDR2: SEHNR and FQNEAQ (reference sequence). The length of the CDR3 is 14 residues. CDR3 bases: TGTGCCAGCAGCTTGGCGGGAAGTCAGGGCGAGCAGTACTTC. It codes for CASSLAGSQGEQYF.